The sequence of this T cell receptor (beta chain) was determined in a study of T-cell memory formation after mild COVID-19. The wider study: TCR clusters mostly belonged to single donors. Findings of the study overall: Day 15 to 85 contracting clones showed balanced CD4/CD8; later expanders leaned CD4+. Those CD4+ clones that contracted were mainly in CM and EM (CD8+ ones in EMRA).

The CDR3 runs 13 residues. The V end was cut by 5 bases, the J end by 5 bases, with 10 bases between. Germline lookup yields CDR1 MNHEY and CDR2 SMNVEV (reference sequence). Constant-segment primers and 5'RACE yielded cDNA libraries for TCR alpha and TCR beta, each carrying sample barcodes and UMIs. One entry per CDR3 protein results from TCRdb running MiXCR on the 5' RACE reads. Here the sample spans around 90,000 distinct CDR3 sequences, 10% to 15% being singletons. Worth noting for this clonotype: Its target is not known.

The source of this sequence is an adult woman who had mild COVID-19 (a few samples of this study predate the infection). Cell type and time point are not known. This sequence joins TRBV27 and TRBJ1-5; D possibly corresponds to TRBD1 (6 bases). Sequenced material: PBMCs or a T cell subset sorted from them (not recorded which). The CDR3 DNA reads as TGTGCCAGCAGTCCGGGACACCATCAGCCCCAGCATTTT. Its protein is CASSPGHHQPQHF.